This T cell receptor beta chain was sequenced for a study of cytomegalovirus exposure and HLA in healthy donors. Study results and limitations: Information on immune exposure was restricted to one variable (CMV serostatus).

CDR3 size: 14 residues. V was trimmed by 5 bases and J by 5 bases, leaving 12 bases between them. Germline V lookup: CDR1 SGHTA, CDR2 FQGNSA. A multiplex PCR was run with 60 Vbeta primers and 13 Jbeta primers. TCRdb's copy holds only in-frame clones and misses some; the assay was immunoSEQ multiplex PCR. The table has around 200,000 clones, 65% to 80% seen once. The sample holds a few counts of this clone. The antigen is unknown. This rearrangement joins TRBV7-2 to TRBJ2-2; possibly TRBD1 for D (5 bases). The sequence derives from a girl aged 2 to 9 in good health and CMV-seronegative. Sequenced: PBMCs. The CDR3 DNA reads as TGTGCCAGCAGCCCCAGGGCGGATACCGGGGAGCTGTTTTTT. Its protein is CASSPRADTGELFF.